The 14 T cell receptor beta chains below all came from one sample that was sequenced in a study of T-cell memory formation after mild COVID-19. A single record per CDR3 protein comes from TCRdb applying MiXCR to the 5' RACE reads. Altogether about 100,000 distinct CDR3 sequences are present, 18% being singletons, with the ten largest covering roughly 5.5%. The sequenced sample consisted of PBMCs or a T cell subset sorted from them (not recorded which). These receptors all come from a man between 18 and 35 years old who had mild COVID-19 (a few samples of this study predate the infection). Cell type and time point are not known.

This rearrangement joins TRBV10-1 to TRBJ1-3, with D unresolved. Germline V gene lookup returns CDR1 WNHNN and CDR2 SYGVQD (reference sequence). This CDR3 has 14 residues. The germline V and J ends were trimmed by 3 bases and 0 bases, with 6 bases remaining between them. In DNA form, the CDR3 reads TGCGCCAGCAGTGAAGGGAGCTCTGGAAACACCATATATTTT. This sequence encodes CASSEGSSGNTIYF.

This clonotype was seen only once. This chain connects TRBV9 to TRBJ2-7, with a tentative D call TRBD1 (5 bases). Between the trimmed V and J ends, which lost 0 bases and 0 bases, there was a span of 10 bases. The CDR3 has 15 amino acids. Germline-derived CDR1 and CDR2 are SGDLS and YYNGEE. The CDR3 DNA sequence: TGTGCCAGCAGCGTAGTAGGGGAATCCTCCTACGAGCAGTACTTC. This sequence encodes CASSVVGESSYEQYF.

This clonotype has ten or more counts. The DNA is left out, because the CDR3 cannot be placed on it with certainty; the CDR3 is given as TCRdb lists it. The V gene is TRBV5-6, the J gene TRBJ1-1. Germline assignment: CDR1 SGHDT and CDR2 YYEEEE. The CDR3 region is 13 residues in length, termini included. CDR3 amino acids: CASSSSMNTEAFF.

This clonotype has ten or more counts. The CDR3 is CASSFTISGELFF. CDR3 in DNA: TGTGCCAGCAGTTTCACCATTTCCGGGGAGCTGTTTTTT. The rearrangement joins TRBV12-3 or TRBV12-4 to TRBJ2-2; D not resolved. Trimming shortened V by 3 bases and J by 6 bases, and 8 bases separated the two germline ends. CDR3 length: 13 residues.

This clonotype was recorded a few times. CDR3: CASSGRGQLYEQYV. The CDR3 region has the DNA TGTGCCAGCAGCGGACGTGGGCAGCTATACGAGCAGTACGTC. This chain joins TRBV27 and TRBJ2-7; no clear D. Germline V gene data show CDR1 as MNHEY and CDR2 as SMNVEV (reference sequence). This CDR3 spans 14 amino acids. The V gene lost 6 bases and the J gene lost 4 bases, with 16 bases spanning the gap.

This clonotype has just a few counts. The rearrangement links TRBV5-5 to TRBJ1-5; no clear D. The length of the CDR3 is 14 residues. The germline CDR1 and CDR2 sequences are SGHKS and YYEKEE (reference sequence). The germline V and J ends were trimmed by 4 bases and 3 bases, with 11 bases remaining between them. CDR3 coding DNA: TGTGCCAGCAGCAGCCAGGAGGTCAATCAGCCCCAGCATTTT. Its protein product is CASSSQEVNQPQHF.

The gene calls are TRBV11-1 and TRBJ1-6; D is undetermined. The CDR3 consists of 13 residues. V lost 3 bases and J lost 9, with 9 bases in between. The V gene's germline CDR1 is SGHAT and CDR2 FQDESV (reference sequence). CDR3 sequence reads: CASSFVSGSPLHF. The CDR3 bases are TGTGCCAGCAGCTTCGTATCAGGTTCACCCCTCCACTTT.

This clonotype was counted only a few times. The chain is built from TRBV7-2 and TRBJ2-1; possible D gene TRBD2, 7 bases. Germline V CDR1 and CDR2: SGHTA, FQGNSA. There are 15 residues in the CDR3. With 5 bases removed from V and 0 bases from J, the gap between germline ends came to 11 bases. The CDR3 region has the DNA TGTGCCAGCAGCCTGCGGGGGCCCTCCTACAATGAGCAGTTCTTC. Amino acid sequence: CASSLRGPSYNEQFF.

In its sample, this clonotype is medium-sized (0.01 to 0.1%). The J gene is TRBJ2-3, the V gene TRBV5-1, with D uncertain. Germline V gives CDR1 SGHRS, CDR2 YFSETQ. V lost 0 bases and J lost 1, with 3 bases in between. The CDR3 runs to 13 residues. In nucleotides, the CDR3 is TGCGCCAGCAGCTTGGCAGGCACAGATACGCAGTATTTT. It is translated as CASSLAGTDTQYF.

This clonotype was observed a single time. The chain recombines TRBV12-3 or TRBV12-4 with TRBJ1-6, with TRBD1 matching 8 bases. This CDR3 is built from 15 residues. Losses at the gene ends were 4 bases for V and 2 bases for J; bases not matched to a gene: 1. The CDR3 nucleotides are TGTGCCAGCAGTTCCAGGGGGCCCTATAATTCACCCCTCCACTTT. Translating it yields CASSSRGPYNSPLHF.

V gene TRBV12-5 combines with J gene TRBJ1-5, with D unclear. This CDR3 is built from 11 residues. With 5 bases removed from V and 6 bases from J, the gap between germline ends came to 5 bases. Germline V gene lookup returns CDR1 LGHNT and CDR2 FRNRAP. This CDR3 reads CASGISQPQHF. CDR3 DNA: TGTGCTAGTGGTATAAGTCAGCCCCAGCATTTT.

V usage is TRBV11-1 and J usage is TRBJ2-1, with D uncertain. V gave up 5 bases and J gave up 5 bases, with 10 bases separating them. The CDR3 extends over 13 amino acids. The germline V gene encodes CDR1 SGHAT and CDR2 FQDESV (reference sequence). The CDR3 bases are TGTGCCAGCAGCAGCCAGGTCCACAATGAGCAGTTCTTC. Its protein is CASSSQVHNEQFF.

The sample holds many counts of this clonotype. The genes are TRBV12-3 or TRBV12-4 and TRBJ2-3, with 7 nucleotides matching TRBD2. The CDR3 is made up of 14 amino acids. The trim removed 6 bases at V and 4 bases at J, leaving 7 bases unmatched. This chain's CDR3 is CASRPSLASDTQYF. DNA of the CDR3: TGTGCCAGCAGGCCCTCACTAGCGTCAGATACGCAGTATTTT.

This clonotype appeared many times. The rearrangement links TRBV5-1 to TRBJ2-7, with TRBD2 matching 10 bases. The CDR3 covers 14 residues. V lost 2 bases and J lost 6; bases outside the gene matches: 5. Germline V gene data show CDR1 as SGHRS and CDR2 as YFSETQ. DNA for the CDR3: TGCGCCAGCAGCTTCTTAGCGGGGGGTGGCGAGCAGTACGTC. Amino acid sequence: CASSFLAGGGEQYV.